There are many counts of the clone carrying this T cell receptor beta chain. The CDR3 does not end in the conserved phenylalanine or tryptophan, so this is likely a read error. The limits of the CDR3 on the DNA are not certain, so only TCRdb's listed CDR3 is given. The length of the CDR3 is 11 amino acids, counting both ends. Germline CDR1 SNHLY, CDR2 FYNNEI. These data originate in a study of Graves' ophthalmopathy and Graves' hyperthyroidism. Amplification of TCR beta CDR3 regions used RNA transcripts. The workflow started with a first-round RT-PCR run with HTBI primers and then moved on to a second-round multiplex PCR. MiXCR, run by TCRdb on the multiplex PCR reads, gives a single entry per CDR3 protein. The sample carries roughly 420,000 distinct CDR3 sequences, around a fifth recorded once.

V gene TRBV2 combines with J gene TRBJ1-2; the table's D call of TRBD1 was not tested on the DNA. This sequence originates from a woman under 30 with stable Graves' hyperthyroidism. Sequenced material: peripheral blood. The CDR3 protein is CASSGQGARWL.